A selection of T cell receptor beta chains follows, all from one sample in a study of cytomegalovirus exposure and HLA in healthy donors. Generated by immunoSEQ multiplex PCR, the TCRdb table keeps only in-frame clones and is missing some. Here the sample spans 140,000 to 150,000 clones, roughly 80% being singletons. Sequenced sample: PBMCs. These TCRs come from a woman aged 35 to 49 in good health and CMV-seropositive. The conserved cysteine and the conserved F or W are not part of the CDR3 here.

TRBJ1-5,TRBV7-9,ASSLGKRRGGSNQPQH
TRBJ1-5,TRBV7-9,SSSFAFGDRGNQPQH
TRBJ1-2,TRBV7-2,ASSPRDLHSLGPYGYT
TRBJ1-1,TRBV28,ASSLYDRNTEAF
TRBJ1-4,TRBV6-1,ASSRDRNIEKLF
TRBJ2-3,TRBV7-9,SSSKEQGTQY
TRBJ2-2,TRBV7-6,ASSFHPDRGSSGELF
TRBJ1-2,TRBV6-6,ASRRRDNYGYT
TRBJ2-6,TRBV25-1,ASGLAGANVLT
TRBJ2-2,TRBV6-1,ASRLGGGDTGELF
TRBJ2-1,TRBV6-5,ASSNRDSTYNEQF
TRBJ2-4,TRBV1,TSSPIAGPKNIQY
TRBJ2-7,TRBV28,ASSSQDSAPYEQY
TRBJ2-7,TRBV4-3,ASSQGLPSGGTYEQY
TRBJ1-2,TRBV28,ASRVQGPYGYT
TRBJ1-4,TRBV30,AWSPTGGDEKLF